A single sample gave rise to the 3 T cell receptor beta chains below, sequenced in a study of Graves' ophthalmopathy and Graves' hyperthyroidism. RNA transcripts were the source from which TCR beta CDR3 regions were amplified. The first round was an RT-PCR with HTBI primers, and the second round was a multiplex PCR. TCRdb used MiXCR to reprocess the multiplex PCR reads, holding one entry per CDR3 protein. The table has approximately 480,000 distinct CDR3 sequences, about 15% seen once. The sample comprised blood. These receptor sequences come from a woman in her twenties or thirties with Graves' ophthalmopathy.

The chain links TRBV30 to TRBJ2-5; TRBD2 matches at 8 bases. V gave up 3 bases and J gave up 2 bases; unmatched junction bases: 5. This CDR3 has 14 amino acids. Per the germline V gene, CDR1 is GTSNPN and CDR2 is SVGIG (reference sequence). The CDR3 loop reads CAWRSGGLQETQYF. In DNA form, the CDR3 reads TGTGCCTGGAGAAGCGGGGGCCTTCAAGAGACCCAGTACTTC.

This chain links TRBV18 with TRBJ1-1; the D gene is possibly TRBD1 (5 bases). The germline V and J ends were trimmed by 3 bases and 5 bases, with 7 bases remaining between them. CDR1 is KGHSH and CDR2 is LQKENI in the germline V gene. The CDR3 sequence is 12 residues long. This CDR3 reads CASSPGQTEAFF. The CDR3 DNA reads TGTGCCAGCTCACCCGGACAAACTGAAGCTTTCTTT. Variable domain in full (rest from reference TRBV18 and TRBJ1-1): NAGVMQNPRHLVRRRGQEARLRCSPMKGHSHVYWYRQLPEEGLKFMVYLQKENIIDESGMPKERFSAEFPKEGPSILRIQQVVRGDSAAYFCASSPGQTEAFFGQGTRLTVV.

The sample holds many counts of this clonotype. CDR3 sequence reads: CSARDRPGGVRSPLHF. CDR3 in DNA: TGCAGTGCTAGAGATCGACCAGGGGGCGTGCGTTCACCCCTCCACTTT. This chain links TRBV20-1 with TRBJ1-6, with TRBD1 matching over 8 bases. Germline CDR1 is DFQATT and CDR2 is SNEGSKA (reference sequence). The trim removed 0 bases at V and 9 bases at J, leaving 10 bases unmatched. There are 16 residues in the CDR3.